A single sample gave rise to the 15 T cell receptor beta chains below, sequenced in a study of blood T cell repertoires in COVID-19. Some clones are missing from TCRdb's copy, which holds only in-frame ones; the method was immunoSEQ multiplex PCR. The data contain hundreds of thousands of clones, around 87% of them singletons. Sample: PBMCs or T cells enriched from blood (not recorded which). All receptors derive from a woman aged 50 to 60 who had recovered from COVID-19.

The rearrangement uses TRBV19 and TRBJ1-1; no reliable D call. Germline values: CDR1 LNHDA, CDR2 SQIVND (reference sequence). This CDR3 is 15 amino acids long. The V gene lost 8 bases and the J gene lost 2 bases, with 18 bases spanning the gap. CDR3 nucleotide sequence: TGTGCCAGTGCCCCACTAAAGCGGCCAAACACTGAAGCTTTCTTT. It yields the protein CASAPLKRPNTEAFF. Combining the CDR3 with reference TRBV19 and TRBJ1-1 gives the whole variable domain DGGITQSPKYLFRKEGQNVTLSCEQNLNHDAMYWYRQDPGQGLRLIYYSQIVNDFQKGDIAEGYSVSREKKESFPLTVTSAQKNPTAFYLCASAPLKRPNTEAFFGQGTRLTVV.

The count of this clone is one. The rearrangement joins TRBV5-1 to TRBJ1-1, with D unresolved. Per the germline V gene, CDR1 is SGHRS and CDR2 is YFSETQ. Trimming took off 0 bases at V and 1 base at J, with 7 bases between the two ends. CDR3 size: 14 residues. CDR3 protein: CASSLGPPNTEAFF. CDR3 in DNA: TGCGCCAGCAGCTTGGGGCCGCCGAACACTGAAGCTTTCTTT.

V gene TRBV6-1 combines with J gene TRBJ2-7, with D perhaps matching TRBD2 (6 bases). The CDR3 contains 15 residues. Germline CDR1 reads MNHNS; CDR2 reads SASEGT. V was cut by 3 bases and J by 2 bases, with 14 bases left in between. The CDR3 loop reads CASSEVRGGAYEQYF. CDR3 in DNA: TGTGCCAGCAGTGAGGTGCGGGGAGGCGCCTACGAGCAGTACTTC.

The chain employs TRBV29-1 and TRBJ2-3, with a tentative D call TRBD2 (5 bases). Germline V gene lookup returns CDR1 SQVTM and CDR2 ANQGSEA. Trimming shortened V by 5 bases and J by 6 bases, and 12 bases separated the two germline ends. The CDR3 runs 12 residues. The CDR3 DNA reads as TGCAGCGTTAAGGGAGCGGCGGATACGCAGTATTTT. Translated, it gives CSVKGAADTQYF.

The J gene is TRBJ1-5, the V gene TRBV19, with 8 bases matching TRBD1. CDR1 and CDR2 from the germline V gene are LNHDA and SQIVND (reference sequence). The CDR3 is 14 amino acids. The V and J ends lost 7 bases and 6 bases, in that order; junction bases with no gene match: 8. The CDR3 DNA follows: TGTGCCAGTATTGAGACAGGGGCAACTCAGCCCCAGCATTTT. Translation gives CASIETGATQPQHF. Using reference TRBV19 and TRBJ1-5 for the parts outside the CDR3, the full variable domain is DGGITQSPKYLFRKEGQNVTLSCEQNLNHDAMYWYRQDPGQGLRLIYYSQIVNDFQKGDIAEGYSVSREKKESFPLTVTSAQKNPTAFYLCASIETGATQPQHFGDGTRLSIL.

The CDR3 reads CAINEGAVDNEQFF. CDR3 coding DNA: TGTGCCATCAACGAGGGGGCGGTCGACAATGAGCAGTTCTTC. V gene TRBV10-3 combines with J gene TRBJ2-1; 7 nucleotides agree with TRBD1. CDR1 ENHRY and CDR2 SYGVKD come from the germline V gene. The CDR3 totals 14 residues. The junction had 8 bases not matched to a gene; V was cut back by 7 bases and J by 5 bases.

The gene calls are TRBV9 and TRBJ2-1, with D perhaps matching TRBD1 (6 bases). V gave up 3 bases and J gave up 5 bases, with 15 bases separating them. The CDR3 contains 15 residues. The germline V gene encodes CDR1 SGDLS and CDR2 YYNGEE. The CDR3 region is CASSAQGNSHNEQFF. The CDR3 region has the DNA TGTGCCAGCAGCGCCCAGGGGAATTCTCACAATGAGCAGTTCTTC.

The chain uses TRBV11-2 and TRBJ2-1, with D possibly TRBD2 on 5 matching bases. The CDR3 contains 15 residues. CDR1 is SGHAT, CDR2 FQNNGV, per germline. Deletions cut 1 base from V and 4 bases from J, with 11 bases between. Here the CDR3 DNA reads TGTGCCAGCAGCTTAGGGACTCAGGTTTACAATGAGCAGTTCTTC. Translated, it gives CASSLGTQVYNEQFF.

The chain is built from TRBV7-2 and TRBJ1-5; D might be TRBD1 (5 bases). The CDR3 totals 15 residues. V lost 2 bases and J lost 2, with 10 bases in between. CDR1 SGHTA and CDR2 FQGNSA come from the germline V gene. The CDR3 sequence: CASSLRGKGNQPQHF. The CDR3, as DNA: TGTGCCAGCAGCTTAAGGGGAAAAGGCAATCAGCCCCAGCATTTT. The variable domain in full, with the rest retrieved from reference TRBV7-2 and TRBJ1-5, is GAGVSQSPSNKVTEKGKDVELRCDPISGHTALYWYRQSLGQGLEFLIYFQGNSAPDKSGLPSDRFSAERTGGSVSTLTIQRTQQEDSAVYLCASSLRGKGNQPQHFGDGTRLSIL.

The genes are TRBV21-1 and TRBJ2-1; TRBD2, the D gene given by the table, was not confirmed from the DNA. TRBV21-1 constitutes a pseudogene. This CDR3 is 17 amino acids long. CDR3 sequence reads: CASSPPQEREGYNEQFF. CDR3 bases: TGTGCCAGCAGCCCGCCCCAGGAGCGGGAGGGCTACAATGAGCAGTTCTTC.

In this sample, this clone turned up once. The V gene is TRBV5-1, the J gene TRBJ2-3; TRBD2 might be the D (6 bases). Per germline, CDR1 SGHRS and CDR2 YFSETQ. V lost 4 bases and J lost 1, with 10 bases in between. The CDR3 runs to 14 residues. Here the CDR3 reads CASSQGTGTDTQYF. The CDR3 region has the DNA TGCGCCAGCAGCCAAGGGACTGGCACAGATACGCAGTATTTT.

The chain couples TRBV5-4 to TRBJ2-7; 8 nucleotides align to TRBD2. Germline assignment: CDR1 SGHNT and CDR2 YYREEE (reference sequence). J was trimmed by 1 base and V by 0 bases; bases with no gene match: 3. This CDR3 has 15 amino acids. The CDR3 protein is CASSLAGLGSYEQYF. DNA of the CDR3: TGTGCCAGCAGCTTGGCGGGACTAGGATCCTACGAGCAGTACTTC.

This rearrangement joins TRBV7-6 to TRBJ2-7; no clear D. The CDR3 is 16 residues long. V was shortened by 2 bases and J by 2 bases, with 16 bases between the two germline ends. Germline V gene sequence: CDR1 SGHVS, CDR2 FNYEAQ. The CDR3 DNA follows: TGTGCCAGCAGCTTAAACTTCGAGACTGGAACCTACGAGCAGTACTTC. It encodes CASSLNFETGTYEQYF.

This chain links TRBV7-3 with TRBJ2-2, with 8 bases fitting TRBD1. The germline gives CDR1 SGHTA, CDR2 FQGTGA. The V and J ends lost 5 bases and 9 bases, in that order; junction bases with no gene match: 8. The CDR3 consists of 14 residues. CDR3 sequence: CASSRTGTGRELFF. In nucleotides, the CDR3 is TGTGCCAGCAGCCGGACAGGGACGGGGCGGGAGCTGTTTTTT.

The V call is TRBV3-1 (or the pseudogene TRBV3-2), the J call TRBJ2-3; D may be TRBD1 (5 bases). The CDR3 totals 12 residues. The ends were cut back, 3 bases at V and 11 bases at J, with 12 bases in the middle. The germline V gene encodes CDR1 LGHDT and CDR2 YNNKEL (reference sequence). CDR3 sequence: CASSQDTLKQYF. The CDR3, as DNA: TGTGCCAGCAGCCAGGACACTTTAAAGCAGTATTTT.